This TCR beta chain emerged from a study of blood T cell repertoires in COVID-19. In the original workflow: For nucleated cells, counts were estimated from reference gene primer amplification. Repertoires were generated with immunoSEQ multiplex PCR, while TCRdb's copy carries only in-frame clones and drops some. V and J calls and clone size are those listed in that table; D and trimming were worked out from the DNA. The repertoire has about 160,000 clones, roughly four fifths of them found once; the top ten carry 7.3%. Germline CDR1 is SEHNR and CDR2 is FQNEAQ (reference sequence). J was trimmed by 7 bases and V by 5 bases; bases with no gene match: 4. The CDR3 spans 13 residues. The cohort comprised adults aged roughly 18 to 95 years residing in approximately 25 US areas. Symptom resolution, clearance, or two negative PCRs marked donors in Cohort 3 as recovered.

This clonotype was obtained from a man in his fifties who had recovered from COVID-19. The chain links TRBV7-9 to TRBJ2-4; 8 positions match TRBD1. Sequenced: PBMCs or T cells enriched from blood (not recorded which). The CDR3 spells CASSRQGRNIQYF. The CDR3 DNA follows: TGTGCCAGCAGCCGACAGGGGAGGAACATTCAGTACTTC.